This TCR beta chain was obtained from a study of cytomegalovirus exposure and HLA in healthy donors. Germline CDR1 reads SQVTM; CDR2 reads ANQGSEA. This CDR3 is 14 amino acids long. Comments on this clone: Germline and junction disagree at one end, which may indicate a read error.

The PCR contained 60 Vbeta and 13 Jbeta primers. Repertoires were generated with immunoSEQ multiplex PCR, while TCRdb's copy carries only in-frame clones and drops some. Found here are some 120,000 clones, about 80% of them singletons; the top ten hold roughly 2.4%. J is TRBJ1-2 and V is TRBV29-1; D ambiguous. The sequence came from a young man in good health and CMV-seronegative. The sequenced sample was PBMCs. CDR3: CSVDREGTNYGYPF. The CDR3 region has the DNA TGCAGCGTTGACCGCGAGGGTACTAACTATGGCTACCCCTTC.